These 18 T cell receptor beta chains came from one sample sequenced in a study of shared clonotypes between healthy human individuals. Generated by immunoSEQ multiplex PCR, the TCRdb table keeps only in-frame clones and is missing some. The repertoire holds around 1.9 million clones, with 85% to 95% as singletons. The naive CD8 fraction comprised CD45RO-negative cells positively selected for CCR7 and excluded terminally differentiated effector memory CD45RA+ cells. Material: naive CD8+ T cells from PBMCs. The origin of the receptors is a man aged 18 to 29 in good health. Some clones in this sample may be carry-over from other donors' samples.

This chain links TRBV14 with TRBJ1-5; no reliable D call. This CDR3 region has 15 residues. Germline V gene data show CDR1 as SGHDN and CDR2 as FVKESK. Trimming removed 4 bases at V and 0 bases at J, with 10 bases between. In DNA form, the CDR3 reads TGTGCCAGCAGCCTGTGGGGTTATAGCAATCAGCCCCAGCATTTT. Translation gives CASSLWGYSNQPQHF.

This clone has a handful of counts. The chain couples TRBV29-1 to TRBJ1-1; D uncertain. Trimming stripped 4 bases from V and 5 bases from J, with 5 bases between. The germline V gene has CDR1 SQVTM and CDR2 ANQGSEA. The CDR3 is 10 amino acids. The CDR3 region is CSVGWTEAFF. The CDR3 DNA follows: TGCAGCGTTGGTTGGACTGAAGCTTTCTTT. The whole variable domain, filled in from reference TRBV29-1 and TRBJ1-1, reads SAVISQKPSRDICQRGTSLTIQCQVDSQVTMMFWYRQQPGQSLTLIATANQGSEATYESGFVIDKFPISRPNLTFSTLTVSNMSPEDSSIYLCSVGWTEAFFGQGTRLTVV.

The chain links TRBV7-3 to TRBJ1-5, with 8 nucleotides matching TRBD1. V lost 6 bases and J lost 6; bases outside the gene matches: 13. CDR3 length equals 16 residues. Germline assignment: CDR1 SGHTA and CDR2 FQGTGA. CDR3 residues: CASSLRETGEGQPQHF. DNA for the CDR3: TGTGCCAGCAGTCTACGGGAGACAGGGGAAGGTCAGCCCCAGCATTTT.

J is TRBJ1-2 and V is TRBV5-4; TRBD1 is a possible D gene (6 bases). Deletions cut 5 bases from V and 3 bases from J, with 20 bases between. This CDR3 has 16 residues. Germline values: CDR1 SGHNT, CDR2 YYREEE (reference sequence). CDR3 loop: CASRSTQQGMDYGYTF. CDR3 nucleotide sequence: TGTGCCAGCAGGTCCACGCAACAGGGCATGGACTATGGCTACACCTTC.

This chain connects TRBV5-1 to TRBJ2-5, with TRBD1 as a possible D gene (6 bases). Germline V lookup: CDR1 SGHRS, CDR2 YFSETQ. Between the trimmed V and J ends, which lost 1 base and 1 base, there was a span of 8 bases. The CDR3 sequence is 14 residues long. The CDR3 protein is CASSLWGLQETQYF. The CDR3 DNA reads TGCGCCAGCAGCTTGTGGGGGCTCCAAGAGACCCAGTACTTC.

The sample holds one count of this clone. The chain recombines TRBV14 with TRBJ2-7; the D gene is possibly TRBD2 (6 bases). Germline CDR1 SGHDN, CDR2 FVKESK. The V and J ends lost 3 bases and 6 bases respectively, with 12 bases between them. The CDR3 is 13 amino acids. The CDR3 sequence: CASSHGGTGEQYF. CDR3 DNA: TGTGCCAGCAGCCATGGCGGGACCGGCGAGCAGTACTTC.

The CDR3 DNA reads TGTGCCAGCAGTTTAGGTCCGGGTTACTATGGCTACACCTTC. Its translation: CASSLGPGYYGYTF. The V gene is TRBV27, the J gene TRBJ1-2; D remains unclear. V was shortened by 2 bases and J by 3 bases, with 10 bases between the two germline ends. CDR1 is MNHEY, CDR2 SMNVEV, per germline (reference sequence). The CDR3 extends over 14 amino acids.

The chain combines TRBV14 with TRBJ2-1; D perhaps matches TRBD2 (6 bases). Trimming removed 0 bases from V and 1 base from J, with 16 bases in between. CDR1 and CDR2 from the germline V gene are SGHDN and FVKESK. CDR3 length: 18 amino acids. CDR3 protein: CASSQDPLVAVSYNEQFF. The CDR3 coding sequence is TGTGCCAGCAGCCAAGATCCCCTTGTAGCGGTATCCTACAATGAGCAGTTCTTC.

The rearrangement joins TRBV5-8 to TRBJ2-7; 8 bases are shared with TRBD1. CDR1 is SGHTS, CDR2 YDEGEE, per germline. This CDR3 is built from 14 residues. V dropped 4 bases and J dropped 2; count of bases not matched to a gene: 5. CDR3 DNA sequence: TGTGCCAGCAGCAGTAGACAGGGGCCCTACGAGCAGTACTTC. This codes for CASSSRQGPYEQYF.

The rearrangement joins TRBV28 to TRBJ2-5; no clear D gene. Germline V gives CDR1 MDHEN, CDR2 SYDVKM. The CDR3 covers 14 residues. Trimming took off 6 bases at V and 0 bases at J, with 11 bases between the two ends. CDR3 nucleotides: TGTGCCAGCAGGGACCACCGGGACCAAGAGACCCAGTACTTC. It yields the protein CASRDHRDQETQYF.

The rearrangement uses TRBV7-6 and TRBJ1-1; TRBD1 is a possible D gene (6 bases). V was pared by 5 bases and J by 3 bases, with 10 bases between. Germline CDR1 is SGHVS and CDR2 is FNYEAQ. The CDR3 contains 13 residues. The DNA of the CDR3 is TGTGCCAGCAGCCGACGGGGGCACACTGAAGCTTTCTTT. Its translation is CASSRRGHTEAFF.

The gene calls are TRBV11-2 and TRBJ2-2; D call uncertain. V was trimmed by 5 bases and J by 1 base, leaving 14 bases between them. The germline V gene has CDR1 SGHAT and CDR2 FQNNGV. CDR3 length: 16 amino acids. The chain's CDR3 is CASSHYPQRNTGELFF. For the CDR3, the DNA is TGTGCCAGCAGCCATTACCCTCAGCGGAACACCGGGGAGCTGTTTTTT.

The V gene is TRBV28, the J gene TRBJ2-3; 7 bases map to TRBD2. Germline CDR1 reads MDHEN; CDR2 reads SYDVKM. After removal of 5 bases from V and 0 bases from J, the junction contained 2 bases not matched to a gene. The CDR3 consists of 14 residues. The CDR3 region is CASSHSGSTDTQYF. CDR3 sequence (DNA): TGTGCCAGCAGTCATAGCGGGAGCACAGATACGCAGTATTTT.

This clone occurred once. The chain joins TRBV2 to TRBJ2-7; 10 bases are shared with TRBD1. The V and J ends lost 4 bases and 5 bases, in that order; junction bases with no gene match: 5. Looked up from germline, CDR1 is SNHLY and CDR2 is FYNNEI. CDR3 size: 14 residues. The CDR3 region has the DNA TGTGCCAGCAGTGTGGACAGGGGGTTTGACGAGCAGTACTTC. As protein: CASSVDRGFDEQYF.

The chain links TRBV28 to TRBJ1-5; perhaps TRBD1 as D (6 bases). Germline V CDR1 and CDR2: MDHEN, SYDVKM. The CDR3 has 15 amino acids. The V end lost 3 bases, the J end lost 4 bases, and 13 bases lay between the germline ends. The CDR3 loop reads CASSFLTGTNQPQHF. CDR3 sequence (DNA): TGTGCCAGCAGTTTCCTGACAGGAACAAATCAGCCCCAGCATTTT.

The V call is TRBV4-2, the J call TRBJ2-1; weak D call: TRBD2 (6 bases). Trimming cost V 4 bases and J 2 bases, with 18 bases left between them. Germline loops: CDR1 LGHNA, CDR2 YNFKEQ. The CDR3 has 17 amino acids. CDR3 protein: CASSPQRREATYNEQFF. CDR3 nucleotides: TGTGCCAGCAGCCCCCAGCGGAGGGAGGCAACCTACAATGAGCAGTTCTTC.

Regarding this clone: At the DNA level, this CDR3 is encoded by other sequences in the same sample as well. The rearrangement uses TRBV28 and TRBJ1-1; TRBD1 is a possible D gene (5 bases). This CDR3 contains 12 residues. Germline lookup yields CDR1 MDHEN and CDR2 SYDVKM. V lost 3 bases and J 8 bases, leaving 10 bases between the germline ends. The CDR3 sequence is CASSFPGTEAFF. The CDR3 DNA reads TGTGCCAGCAGTTTCCCCGGGACGGAAGCTTTCTTT.

This clone turned up a few times. V and J are TRBV11-2 and TRBJ2-1; D possibly corresponds to TRBD2 (5 bases). Trimming stripped 3 bases from V and 8 bases from J, with 8 bases between. The CDR3 runs 12 residues. The germline V gene encodes CDR1 SGHAT and CDR2 FQNNGV. CDR3 amino acids: CASSLEVHEQFF. The CDR3 region has the DNA TGTGCCAGCAGCTTGGAGGTCCATGAGCAGTTCTTC.